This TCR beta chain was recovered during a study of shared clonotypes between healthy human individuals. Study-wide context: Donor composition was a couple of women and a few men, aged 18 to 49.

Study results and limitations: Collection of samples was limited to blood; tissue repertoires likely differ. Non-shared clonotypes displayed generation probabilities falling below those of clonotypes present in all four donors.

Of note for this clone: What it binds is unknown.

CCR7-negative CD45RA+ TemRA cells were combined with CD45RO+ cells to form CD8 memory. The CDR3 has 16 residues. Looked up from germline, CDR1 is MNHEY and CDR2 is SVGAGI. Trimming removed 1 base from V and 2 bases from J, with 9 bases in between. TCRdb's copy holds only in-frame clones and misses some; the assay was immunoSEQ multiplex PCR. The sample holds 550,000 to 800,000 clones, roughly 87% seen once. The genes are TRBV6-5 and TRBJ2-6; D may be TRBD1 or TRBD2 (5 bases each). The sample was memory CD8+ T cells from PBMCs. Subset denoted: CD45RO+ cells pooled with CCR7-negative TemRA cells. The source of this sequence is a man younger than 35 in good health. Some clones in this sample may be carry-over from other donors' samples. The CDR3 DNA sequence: TGTGCCAGCAGTTACTTGGGGGTGGCTGGGGCCAACGTCCTGACTTTC. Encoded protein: CASSYLGVAGANVLTF.